This T cell receptor beta chain was recorded in a study of technical replicates of blood from a handful of donors. Germline-derived CDR1 and CDR2 are LGHNA and YSLEER. The CDR3 loop spans 17 amino acids. Trimming took 2 bases from V and 2 from J, leaving 18 bases between them. The protocol was immunoSEQ multiplex PCR, while the TCRdb copy is restricted to in-frame clones and leaves out a portion. The profile shows fewer than 65,000 clones, 85% to 90% of them singletons. This TCR was sampled from a human donor in good health. Some clones in this sample may be carry-over from other donors' samples. The chain uses TRBV4-3 and TRBJ1-1; TRBD1 is a possible D gene (6 bases). Sequencing was done on a sample of PBMCs. In DNA form, the CDR3 reads TGCGCCAGCAGCCAATCCCCTCCTGGACAGACCAACACTGAAGCTTTCTTT. Residues: CASSQSPPGQTNTEAFF.